This T cell receptor beta chain was retrieved from a study of immune evolution from preneoplasia to lung adenocarcinoma. Study-wide context: HLA loss of heterozygosity: about 7% AIS, about 15% MIA, 30% to 35% ADC, none AAH. The study, taken as a whole, reports: Highest clonality occurred in KRAS-mutant, not EGFR-mutant or double wild-type, nodules. Later-stage lesions appeared to have more T cells, more diversity, less clonality.

The protocol was immunoSEQ multiplex PCR, while the TCRdb copy is restricted to in-frame clones and leaves out a portion. The sample has about 10,000 clones; more than 70% are singletons. As concerns this clone: The target antigen is unknown.

Premalignant or tumor cells were enriched by macro-dissection after pathologic assessment. Trimming took 1 base from V and 12 from J, leaving 13 bases between them. CDR3 size: 13 residues. CDR1 and CDR2 (germline): SEHNR, FQNEAQ (reference sequence). The specimen sequenced was FFPE invasive lung adenocarcinoma tissue. This TCR was sampled from a person aged 70 to 85 with invasive lung adenocarcinoma. Some clones in this sample may be carry-over from other donors' samples. The chain has TRBV7-9 and TRBJ2-1; possible D gene TRBD1, 5 bases. This CDR3 is CASSLVTGRGQFF. The CDR3 DNA reads TGTGCCAGCAGCTTAGTTACAGGCCGTGGGCAGTTCTTC.